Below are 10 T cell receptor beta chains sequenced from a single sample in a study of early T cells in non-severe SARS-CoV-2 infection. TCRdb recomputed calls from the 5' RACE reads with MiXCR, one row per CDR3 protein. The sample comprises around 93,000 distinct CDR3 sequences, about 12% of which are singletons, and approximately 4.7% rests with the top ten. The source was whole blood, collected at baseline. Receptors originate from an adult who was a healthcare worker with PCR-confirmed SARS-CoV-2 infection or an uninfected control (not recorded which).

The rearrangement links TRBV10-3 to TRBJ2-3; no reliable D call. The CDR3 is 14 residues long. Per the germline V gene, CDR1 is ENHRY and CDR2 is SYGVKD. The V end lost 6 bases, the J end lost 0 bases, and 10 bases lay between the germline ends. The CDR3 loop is CAIRGVASTDTQYF. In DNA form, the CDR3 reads TGTGCCATCAGAGGAGTTGCTAGCACAGATACGCAGTATTTT.

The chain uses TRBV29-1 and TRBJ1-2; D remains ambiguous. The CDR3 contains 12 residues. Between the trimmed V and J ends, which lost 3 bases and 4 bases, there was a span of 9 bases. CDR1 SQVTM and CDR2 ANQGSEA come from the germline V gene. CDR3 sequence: CSVESGPYGYTF. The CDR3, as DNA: TGCAGCGTTGAGAGCGGACCCTATGGCTACACCTTC.

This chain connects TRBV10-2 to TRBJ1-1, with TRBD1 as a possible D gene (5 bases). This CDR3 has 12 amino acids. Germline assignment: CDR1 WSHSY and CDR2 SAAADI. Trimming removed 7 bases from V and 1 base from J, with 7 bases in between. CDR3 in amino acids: CASKQGNTEAFF. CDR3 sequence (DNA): TGCGCCAGCAAGCAGGGGAACACTGAAGCTTTCTTT.

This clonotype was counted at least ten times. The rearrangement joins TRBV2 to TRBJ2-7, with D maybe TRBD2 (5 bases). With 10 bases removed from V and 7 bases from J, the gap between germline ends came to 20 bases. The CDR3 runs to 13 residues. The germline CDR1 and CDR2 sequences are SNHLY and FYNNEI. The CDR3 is CATLPFLTGEQYF. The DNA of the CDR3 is TGTGCCACTTTACCGTTCTTAACGGGGGAGCAGTACTTC.

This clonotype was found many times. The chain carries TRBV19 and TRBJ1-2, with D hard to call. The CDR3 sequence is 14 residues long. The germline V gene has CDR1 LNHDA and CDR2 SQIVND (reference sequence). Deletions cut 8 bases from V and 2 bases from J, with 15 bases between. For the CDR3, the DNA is TGTGCCAGTGTCAGTCTCGAACTCAACTATGGCTACACCTTC. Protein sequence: CASVSLELNYGYTF.

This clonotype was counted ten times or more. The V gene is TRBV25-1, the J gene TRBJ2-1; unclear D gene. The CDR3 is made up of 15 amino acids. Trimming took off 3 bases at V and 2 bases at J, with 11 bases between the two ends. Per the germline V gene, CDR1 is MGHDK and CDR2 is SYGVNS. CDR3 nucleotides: TGTGCCAGCAGTGATAAGAGTGGGACCTACAATGAGCAGTTCTTC. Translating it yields CASSDKSGTYNEQFF. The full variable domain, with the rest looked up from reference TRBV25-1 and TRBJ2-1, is EADIYQTPRYLVIGTGKKITLECSQTMGHDKMYWYQQDPGMELHLIHYSYGVNSTEKGDLSSESTVSRIRTEHFPLTLESARPSHTSQYLCASSDKSGTYNEQFFGPGTRLTVL.

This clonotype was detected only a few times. CDR3 sequence: CASKGDPATVGEQFF. CDR3 DNA: TGTGCCAGCAAGGGGGACCCAGCGACGGTGGGTGAGCAGTTCTTC. The chain couples TRBV11-2 to TRBJ2-1; D perhaps matches TRBD1 (6 bases). This CDR3 spans 15 amino acids. Germline loops: CDR1 SGHAT, CDR2 FQNNGV. The V gene lost 7 bases and the J gene lost 9 bases, with 22 bases spanning the gap.

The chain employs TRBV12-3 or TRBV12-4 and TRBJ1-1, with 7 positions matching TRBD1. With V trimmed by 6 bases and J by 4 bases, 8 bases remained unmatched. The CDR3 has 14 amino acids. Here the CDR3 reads CASSEQGLVTEAFF. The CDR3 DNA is TGTGCCAGCAGCGAACAGGGGCTCGTCACTGAAGCTTTCTTT.

The CDR3 is CASSKSAYEQYF. The CDR3 DNA reads TGTGCCAGCAGCAAGTCGGCCTACGAGCAGTACTTC. The V gene is TRBV7-2, the J gene TRBJ2-7, with D hard to call. The germline V gene encodes CDR1 SGHTA and CDR2 FQGNSA. Trimming shortened V by 5 bases and J by 2 bases, and 7 bases separated the two germline ends. The CDR3 runs 12 residues.

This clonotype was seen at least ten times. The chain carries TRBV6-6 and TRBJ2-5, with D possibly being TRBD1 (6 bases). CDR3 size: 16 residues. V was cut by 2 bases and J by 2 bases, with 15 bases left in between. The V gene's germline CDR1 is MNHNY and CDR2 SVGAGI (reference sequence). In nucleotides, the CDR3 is TGTGCCAGCAGTTACGGACTTGGGGGCTATCAAGAGACCCAGTACTTC. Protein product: CASSYGLGGYQETQYF.